Shown below are 27 T cell receptor beta chains from a single sample sequenced in a study of blood T cell repertoires in COVID-19. This table comes from immunoSEQ multiplex PCR, and its TCRdb copy is limited to in-frame clones, with some not included. The repertoire holds fewer than 350,000 clones, with 90% as singletons. The sample was PBMCs or T cells enriched from blood (not recorded which). Receptor source: a woman aged 25-40 years with acute COVID-19.

The rearrangement uses TRBV10-3 and TRBJ2-3; D unresolved. V was clipped by 2 bases and J by 8 bases, with 5 bases between them. CDR3 size: 11 residues. Germline-derived CDR1 and CDR2 are ENHRY and SYGVKD. This CDR3 reads CAISEESTQYF. The CDR3 coding sequence is TGTGCCATCAGTGAGGAGAGTACGCAGTATTTT.

The gene calls are TRBV19 and TRBJ2-2; 7 bases line up with TRBD1. CDR3 length equals 14 residues. V dropped 5 bases and J dropped 5; count of bases not matched to a gene: 5. Germline V CDR1 and CDR2: LNHDA, SQIVND (reference sequence). CDR3: CASSSTGVTGELFF. CDR3 sequence (DNA): TGTGCCAGTAGTTCAACAGGGGTAACCGGGGAGCTGTTTTTT.

A note on this clone: The sample carries other DNA sequences with the same CDR3. The genes are TRBV24-1 and TRBJ2-2, with D possibly matching TRBD1 (5 bases). Trimming took 3 bases from V and 4 from J, leaving 8 bases between them. The CDR3 is 14 residues long. Looked up from germline, CDR1 is KGHDR and CDR2 is SFDVKD. CDR3 residues: CATSDTGGTGELFF. The CDR3 DNA reads as TGTGCCACCAGTGATACAGGTGGCACCGGGGAGCTGTTTTTT.

V gene TRBV4-2 combines with J gene TRBJ1-5; D is unclear. Looked up from germline, CDR1 is LGHNA and CDR2 is YNFKEQ. The CDR3 runs to 16 residues. Trimming removed 0 bases from V and 3 bases from J, with 12 bases in between. The CDR3 bases are TGTGCCAGCAGCCAAGAGGCGGCGGGGAACAATCAGCCCCAGCATTTT. Protein sequence: CASSQEAAGNNQPQHF.

This clone was seen a single time. The genes are TRBV2 and TRBJ1-1; D is ambiguous. With 3 bases removed from V and 0 bases from J, the gap between germline ends came to 11 bases. Germline V gene data show CDR1 as SNHLY and CDR2 as FYNNEI. The CDR3 contains 15 residues. DNA of the CDR3: TGTGCCAGCAGTGAGAGGATAGGATTGAACACTGAAGCTTTCTTT. Amino acids: CASSERIGLNTEAFF.

This sequence joins TRBV28 and TRBJ1-5; D is ambiguous. This CDR3 region has 15 residues. CDR1 and CDR2 from the germline V gene are MDHEN and SYDVKM. Trimming took 4 bases from V and 4 from J, leaving 14 bases between them. The CDR3 here is CASSWPGSANQPQHF. As DNA, the CDR3 is TGTGCCAGCAGTTGGCCCGGGTCGGCGAATCAGCCCCAGCATTTT.

This clone was seen just once. The sample holds other DNA sequences that translate to the same CDR3. CDR3: CASSQETGGYEQYF. Written as DNA, the CDR3 is TGCGCCAGCAGCCAAGAAACGGGGGGGTACGAGCAGTACTTC. The V and J genes are TRBV4-1 and TRBJ2-7; 8 bases fit TRBD2. Per germline, CDR1 MGHRA and CDR2 YSYEKL. The CDR3 loop spans 14 amino acids. The ends lost 0 bases at V and 4 bases at J; junction bases unmatched: 2.

The chain employs TRBV27 and TRBJ2-1; 9 nucleotides agree with TRBD2. Germline trimming cut 5 bases from V and 2 bases from J; bases unmatched to any gene: 7. This CDR3 contains 16 residues. The germline CDR1 and CDR2 sequences are MNHEY and SMNVEV (reference sequence). The CDR3 sequence: CASSKHSGRTYNEQFF. The CDR3 DNA reads TGTGCCAGCAGTAAACATAGCGGGAGAACCTACAATGAGCAGTTCTTC.

The chain links TRBV10-3 to TRBJ1-1, with no clear D. The V end lost 4 bases, the J end lost 4 bases, and 13 bases lay between the germline ends. The CDR3 spans 14 residues. CDR1 and CDR2 (germline): ENHRY, SYGVKD. CDR3: CAISVRVIGTEAFF. The DNA for the CDR3 is TGTGCCATCAGTGTCCGGGTTATTGGCACTGAAGCTTTCTTT.

The J gene is TRBJ1-1, the V gene TRBV27; TRBD1 is a possible D gene (6 bases). The V end was cut by 0 bases, the J end by 5 bases, with 10 bases between. This CDR3 is built from 14 residues. CDR1 is MNHEY and CDR2 is SMNVEV in the germline V gene (reference sequence). The DNA for the CDR3 is TGTGCCAGCAGTTTATCGGCAGGGGCGACTGAAGCTTTCTTT. This sequence encodes CASSLSAGATEAFF.

The genes are TRBV6-4 and TRBJ2-1; 12 bases are a match to TRBD2. Germline lookup yields CDR1 MRHNA and CDR2 SNTAGT. This CDR3 comprises 15 residues. Trimming removed 6 bases from V and 3 bases from J; junction bases left unmatched: 3. CDR3 in amino acids: CASSPGLAGYNEQFF. The CDR3 DNA follows: TGTGCCAGCAGCCCGGGACTAGCGGGCTACAATGAGCAGTTCTTC.

The chain carries TRBV9 and TRBJ1-1; a possible D gene is TRBD1 (5 bases). Germline V lookup: CDR1 SGDLS, CDR2 YYNGEE. The length of the CDR3 is 14 residues. The V end lost 0 bases, the J end lost 2 bases, and 8 bases lay between the germline ends. The CDR3: CASSVAQGNTEAFF. DNA for the CDR3: TGTGCCAGCAGCGTAGCCCAGGGCAACACTGAAGCTTTCTTT.

The CDR3 region has the DNA TGTGCCAGCAGTGCACCCGGGACAGGGGTAGGTTATGAGCAGTTCTTC. Translation: CASSAPGTGVGYEQFF. The chain uses TRBV2 and TRBJ2-1; 10 nucleotides match TRBD1. Losses at the gene ends were 4 bases for V and 8 bases for J; bases not matched to a gene: 11. The CDR3 has 16 residues. Germline CDR1 reads SNHLY; CDR2 reads FYNNEI.

This clone appeared a single time. The rearrangement links TRBV19 to TRBJ1-2; 7 nucleotides match TRBD1. Unmatched junction bases numbered 5, after V lost 0 bases and J lost 1 base. CDR1 is LNHDA and CDR2 is SQIVND in the germline V gene (reference sequence). The CDR3 spans 16 residues. Written as DNA, the CDR3 is TGTGCCAGTAGTATAGAATTCCGACAGGGTAACTATGGCTACACCTTC. Amino acid sequence: CASSIEFRQGNYGYTF.

This sequence joins TRBV30 and TRBJ1-5; the D gene is possibly TRBD1 (5 bases). The germline V gene has CDR1 GTSNPN and CDR2 SVGIG (reference sequence). V was shortened by 4 bases and J by 6 bases, with 13 bases between the two germline ends. The CDR3 has 13 residues. The CDR3 bases are TGTGCCTGGACCCCCCAGGGCGGTCAGCCCCAGCATTTT. As protein: CAWTPQGGQPQHF. Using reference TRBV30 and TRBJ1-5 for the parts outside the CDR3, the full variable domain is SQTIHQWPATLVQPVGSPLSLECTVEGTSNPNLYWYRQAAGRGLQLLFYSVGIGQISSEVPQNLSASRPQDRQFILSSKKLLLSDSGFYLCAWTPQGGQPQHFGDGTRLSIL.

V gene TRBV27 combines with J gene TRBJ1-1; the D gene is possibly TRBD1 (6 bases). The CDR3 runs to 13 residues. Germline CDR1 is MNHEY and CDR2 is SMNVEV (reference sequence). V lost 7 bases and J 3 bases, leaving 12 bases between the germline ends. The CDR3, as DNA: TGTGCCAGCAATGGGGGGGCGGACACTGAAGCTTTCTTT. Encoded protein: CASNGGADTEAFF.

This rearrangement joins TRBV9 to TRBJ2-6, with D possibly being TRBD1 (6 bases). V lost 3 bases and J lost 2, with 15 bases in between. The V gene's germline CDR1 is SGDLS and CDR2 YYNGEE. This CDR3 region has 17 residues. CDR3 nucleotide sequence: TGTGCCAGCAGCGCAATTAAGACAGGCCCTGGGGCCAACGTCCTGACTTTC. Translation gives CASSAIKTGPGANVLTF.

The chain is built from TRBV18 and TRBJ1-1; the D is unclear. Per germline, CDR1 KGHSH and CDR2 LQKENI. The V end lost 3 bases, the J end lost 0 bases, and 8 bases lay between the germline ends. This CDR3 comprises 14 residues. The CDR3 nucleotides are TGTGCCAGCTCACCGGCCAGCGTGAACACTGAAGCTTTCTTT. It codes for CASSPASVNTEAFF.

This chain uses TRBV5-4 with TRBJ1-2; 7 bases fit TRBD1. The V and J ends lost 2 bases and 4 bases, in that order; junction bases with no gene match: 8. Germline values: CDR1 SGHNT, CDR2 YYREEE (reference sequence). This CDR3 comprises 15 residues. The CDR3 DNA follows: TGTGCCAGCAGCTTAAGGGACAGTCTATTCTATGGCTACACCTTC. Amino acid sequence: CASSLRDSLFYGYTF.

The chain joins TRBV27 to TRBJ2-7; tentative D call: TRBD1 (5 bases). V lost 7 bases and J 8 bases, leaving 18 bases between the germline ends. Germline-derived CDR1 and CDR2 are MNHEY and SMNVEV (reference sequence). The CDR3 has 13 amino acids. CDR3 DNA sequence: TGTGCCAGCATGGCCAGGGAAGAACCAAAGCAGTACTTC. Its translation is CASMAREEPKQYF.

The chain links TRBV28 to TRBJ1-2, with 7 bases identical to TRBD1. The length of the CDR3 is 13 residues. Germline V gene lookup returns CDR1 MDHEN and CDR2 SYDVKM. The J segment lost 7 bases and the V segment lost 5 bases, leaving 7 bases of the junction unmatched. This CDR3 is CASSPSTGSGYTF. CDR3 coding DNA: TGTGCCAGCAGTCCATCGACAGGGTCTGGCTACACCTTC.

This chain joins TRBV7-9 and TRBJ2-2; tentatively, D is TRBD1 (7 bases). The CDR3 runs 15 residues. V lost 5 bases to trimming and J lost 8 bases, with 18 bases between them. CDR1 and CDR2 (germline): SEHNR, FQNEAQ (reference sequence). This CDR3 reads CASSPRQGGTGELFF. The CDR3 nucleotides read TGTGCCAGCAGCCCCAGACAGGGTGGGACTGGGGAGCTGTTTTTT.

The chain is built from TRBV3-1 (or the pseudogene TRBV3-2) and TRBJ2-7, with D perhaps TRBD1 (6 bases). The CDR3 is 13 residues long. Germline-derived CDR1 and CDR2 are LGHDT and YNNKEL (reference sequence). The V end was cut by 0 bases, the J end by 4 bases, with 7 bases between. Here the CDR3 reads CASSQERGYEQYF. In DNA form, the CDR3 reads TGTGCCAGCAGCCAAGAGAGGGGGTACGAGCAGTACTTC.

V is TRBV9 and J is TRBJ2-7, with 8 bases aligning to TRBD2. With 0 bases clipped from V and 1 base from J, the junction kept 3 bases outside the gene matches. Germline loops: CDR1 SGDLS, CDR2 YYNGEE. The CDR3 runs to 15 residues. The CDR3 loop reads CASSVEASGSYEQYF. The CDR3 DNA reads TGTGCCAGCAGCGTAGAGGCTAGCGGGTCCTACGAGCAGTACTTC.

V gene TRBV10-3 combines with J gene TRBJ2-1, with TRBD2 matching over 9 bases. The V segment lost 0 bases and the J segment 8 bases; nucleotides outside the gene matches: 5. This CDR3 is 15 amino acids long. Germline V gene lookup returns CDR1 ENHRY and CDR2 SYGVKD. CDR3 coding DNA: TGTGCCATCAGTGAGTCTCCGGGACTAGCCCATGAGCAGTTCTTC. Translation: CAISESPGLAHEQFF.

The V call is TRBV9, the J call TRBJ2-5, with 13 bases fitting TRBD2. The CDR3 loop spans 16 amino acids. Trimming at V came to 1 base and at J to 2 bases, leaving 2 bases not matched to a gene. Germline CDR1 SGDLS, CDR2 YYNGEE. The CDR3 DNA reads TGTGCCAGCAGCGTACAGGGACTAGCGGGACAAGAGACCCAGTACTTC. Encoded protein: CASSVQGLAGQETQYF.

The sample holds a few counts of this clone. CDR3: CASSLKAGRSTDTQYF. In DNA, the CDR3 is TGTGCCAGCAGCCTAAAGGCGGGCCGTAGCACAGATACGCAGTATTTT. The chain has TRBV11-1 and TRBJ2-3; maybe TRBD2 (5 bases). The CDR3 totals 16 residues. Trimming removed 5 bases at V and 0 bases at J, with 15 bases between. Germline loops: CDR1 SGHAT, CDR2 FQDESV (reference sequence).